The 24 T cell receptor beta chains below come from one sample, sequenced in a study of OX40 agonist ivuxolimab in advanced cancers. Preparation of the library involved the immunoSEQ multiplex PCR assay. Drawn from immuneACCESS, this table holds only the in-frame rearrangements with V and J called that TCRdb kept. Clones are partly lost; checked studies trace under half to an unresolved V gene and leave the rest unexplained. The sample includes about 69,000 clones, with around 90% observed a single time. About 5.5% of the sample lies in the top ten. The input for sequencing was CD4+ or CD8+ T cells sorted from blood, taken in a trial of the OX40 agonist ivuxolimab. Receptors originate from an adult with an advanced solid tumor such as melanoma, head and neck, liver or kidney cancer.

The gene calls are TRBV29-1 and TRBJ1-3; D is undetermined. Germline lookup yields CDR1 SQVTM and CDR2 ANQGSEA. CDR3 length equals 11 residues. With 1 base removed from V and 4 bases from J, the gap between germline ends came to 2 bases. The CDR3 is CSVEVGNTIYF. CDR3 sequence (DNA): TGCAGCGTTGAAGTGGGAAACACCATATATTTT.

The chain employs TRBV6-5 and TRBJ1-1, with 7 bases aligning to TRBD1. The V segment lost 2 bases and the J segment 0 bases; nucleotides outside the gene matches: 3. CDR1 and CDR2 from the germline V gene are MNHEY and SVGAGI. CDR3 length: 15 amino acids. This CDR3 reads CASSYGGQVNTEAFF. The CDR3, as DNA: TGTGCCAGCAGTTACGGCGGACAGGTGAACACTGAAGCTTTCTTT.

The chain uses TRBV5-5 and TRBJ1-2; D unresolved. This CDR3 is 14 amino acids long. Germline V gene sequence: CDR1 SGHKS, CDR2 YYEKEE (reference sequence). Trimming took off 0 bases at V and 0 bases at J, with 6 bases between the two ends. The CDR3 region has the DNA TGTGCCAGCAGCTTGGACGGGGCTAACTATGGCTACACCTTC. Translating gives CASSLDGANYGYTF.

The gene calls are TRBV5-6 and TRBJ1-1; a weak D match, TRBD1 (5 bases). The germline gives CDR1 SGHDT, CDR2 YYEEEE. V lost 0 bases to trimming and J lost 7 bases, with 7 bases between them. The CDR3 loop spans 12 amino acids. For the CDR3, the DNA is TGTGCCAGCAGCTTGGCAGGGAATGAAGCTTTCTTT. Translation gives CASSLAGNEAFF.

The rearrangement uses TRBV19 and TRBJ2-1; D unresolved. Germline CDR1 is LNHDA and CDR2 is SQIVND (reference sequence). The CDR3 length is 13 residues. V lost 9 bases to trimming and J lost 0 bases, with 9 bases between them. The CDR3 nucleotides read TGTGCCAGCCGGAGTAGCTCCTACAATGAGCAGTTCTTC. Its translation: CASRSSSYNEQFF.

The J gene is TRBJ2-1, the V gene TRBV6-4, with TRBD1 as a possible D gene (6 bases). Germline V gene data show CDR1 as MRHNA and CDR2 as SNTAGT. CDR3 length: 16 amino acids. The germline V and J ends were trimmed by 3 bases and 5 bases, with 17 bases remaining between them. The CDR3 region is CASSEVSGVGNNEQFF. CDR3 coding DNA: TGTGCCAGCAGTGAGGTTTCAGGGGTCGGAAACAATGAGCAGTTCTTC.

This rearrangement joins TRBV27 to TRBJ2-5, with 8 nucleotides matching TRBD1. Unmatched junction bases numbered 8, after V lost 2 bases and J lost 3 bases. Germline V CDR1 and CDR2: MNHEY, SMNVEV (reference sequence). The CDR3 is made up of 16 amino acids. CDR3 loop: CASSLLPGQGEETQYF. CDR3 bases: TGTGCCAGCAGTTTACTTCCAGGACAGGGAGAAGAGACCCAGTACTTC.

The chain couples TRBV10-3 to TRBJ1-1; no clear D. Looked up from germline, CDR1 is ENHRY and CDR2 is SYGVKD. The V end lost 1 base, the J end lost 6 bases, and 15 bases lay between the germline ends. This CDR3 contains 15 residues. CDR3 in DNA: TGTGCCATCAGTGAGTTGGGCTCACTCCGCCCTGAAGCTTTCTTT. Protein product: CAISELGSLRPEAFF.

This chain connects TRBV11-2 to TRBJ2-7; D might be TRBD1 or TRBD2, each matching 5 bases. The CDR3 has 12 residues. Trimming removed 5 bases at V and 7 bases at J, with 12 bases between. Germline V gene lookup returns CDR1 SGHAT and CDR2 FQNNGV. The CDR3 nucleotides are TGTGCCAGCAGCCCCGAGGGGTGGGAGCAGTACTTC. This translates into CASSPEGWEQYF.

This rearrangement joins TRBV5-1 to TRBJ1-1; no firm D call. CDR1 is SGHRS and CDR2 is YFSETQ in the germline V gene. V lost 4 bases and J lost 5, with 15 bases in between. The CDR3 spans 14 residues. This chain's CDR3 is CASSKEGVGTEAFF. In nucleotides, the CDR3 is TGCGCCAGCAGCAAGGAGGGAGTAGGAACTGAAGCTTTCTTT.

This clone was seen once. The gene calls are TRBV12-5 and TRBJ1-1; 9 bases line up with TRBD1. J gave up 4 bases and V 2 bases, and 5 bases lay outside the gene matches. Per the germline V gene, CDR1 is LGHNT and CDR2 is FRNRAP. The CDR3 contains 15 residues. CDR3 coding DNA: TGTGCTAGTGGTTTGCCAGAGACAGGGGGCACTGAAGCTTTCTTT. Residues: CASGLPETGGTEAFF.

The rearrangement uses TRBV27 and TRBJ2-1; 7 nucleotides align to TRBD2. CDR3 length: 15 amino acids. Unmatched junction bases numbered 8, after V lost 5 bases and J lost 4 bases. CDR1 is MNHEY, CDR2 SMNVEV, per germline (reference sequence). The CDR3 sequence: CASSPTSRAYNEQFF. CDR3 DNA: TGTGCCAGCAGTCCGACTAGCCGAGCATACAATGAGCAGTTCTTC.

This chain links TRBV6-1 with TRBJ1-3; D possibly corresponds to TRBD1 (6 bases). This CDR3 comprises 15 residues. Germline CDR1 and CDR2: MNHNS and SASEGT. Trimming took 2 bases from V and 4 from J, leaving 12 bases between them. In DNA, the CDR3 is TGTGCCAGCAGTGAAATGTTGCAGGGGGGAAACACCATATATTTT. This encodes CASSEMLQGGNTIYF.

This clone was counted once. The chain is built from TRBV5-1 and TRBJ2-3; no reliable D call. The ends were cut back, 4 bases at V and 4 bases at J, with 16 bases in the middle. This CDR3 is 15 amino acids long. Germline V CDR1 and CDR2: SGHRS, YFSETQ. The CDR3 bases are TGCGCCAGCAGCCCCGGGCCCGTTACCCCAGATACGCAGTATTTT. Amino acid sequence: CASSPGPVTPDTQYF.

Regarding this clone: Compared with germline, one end of the junction differs, possibly owing to a read error. The chain couples TRBV7-7 to TRBJ1-1, with a tentative D call TRBD1 (5 bases). Germline V CDR1 and CDR2: SSHAT, FNYEAQ (reference sequence). This CDR3 contains 15 residues. CDR3 nucleotides: TGTGCTAGCAGCTTAGAAGGAGTAGGGGACACTGAAGCTTTCTTT. Protein: CASSLEGVGDTEAFF. Filled out from reference TRBV7-7 and TRBJ1-1, the complete variable domain reads GAGVSQSPRYKVTKRGQDVTLRCDPISSHATLYWYQQALGQGPEFLTYFNYEAQPDKSGLPSDRFSAERPEGSISTLTIQRTEQRDSAMYRCASSLEGVGDTEAFFGQGTRLTVV.

CDR3 residues: CASSQPMNTEAFF. CDR3 nucleotide sequence: TGCGCCAGCAGCCAACCAATGAACACTGAAGCTTTCTTT. The chain has TRBV4-1 and TRBJ1-1; D remains unclear. V lost 2 bases and J 0 bases, leaving 4 bases between the germline ends. CDR1 is MGHRA and CDR2 is YSYEKL in the germline V gene. The length of the CDR3 is 13 residues.

The chain employs TRBV7-9 and TRBJ2-5; the D gene is possibly TRBD1 (6 bases). CDR1 and CDR2 (germline): SEHNR, FQNEAQ (reference sequence). CDR3 length: 15 amino acids. V was clipped by 5 bases and J by 2 bases, with 15 bases between them. The CDR3 spells CASSLTGNIQETQYF. The DNA for the CDR3 is TGTGCCAGCAGCCTGACAGGCAACATACAAGAGACCCAGTACTTC.

V usage is TRBV5-4 and J usage is TRBJ1-2; D might be TRBD1 (6 bases). This CDR3 is 14 amino acids long. V gave up 1 base and J gave up 4 bases, with 11 bases separating them. Germline V CDR1 and CDR2: SGHNT, YYREEE (reference sequence). In nucleotides, the CDR3 is TGTGCCAGCAGCTTGACAGGGTCGGTCTATGGCTACACCTTC. It yields the protein CASSLTGSVYGYTF. The whole variable domain, filled in from reference TRBV5-4 and TRBJ1-2, reads ETGVTQSPTHLIKTRGQQVTLRCSSQSGHNTVSWYQQALGQGPQFIFQYYREEENGRGNFPPRFSGLQFPNYSSELNVNALELDDSALYLCASSLTGSVYGYTFGSGTRLTVV.

This chain joins TRBV27 and TRBJ2-7; TRBD2 agrees at 8 bases. The CDR3 runs to 15 residues. CDR1 and CDR2 (germline): MNHEY, SMNVEV (reference sequence). After removal of 2 bases from V and 5 bases from J, the junction contained 8 bases not matched to a gene. The CDR3, as DNA: TGTGCCAGCAGTTTAATTAGCGGGGTTGTCGACGAGCAGTACTTC. Protein: CASSLISGVVDEQYF.

CDR3: CASSPGLRNTEAFF. The CDR3, as DNA: TGTGCCAGCAGCCCGGGACTTAGGAACACTGAAGCTTTCTTT. This chain joins TRBV7-6 and TRBJ1-1; D is possibly TRBD1 (5 bases). CDR1 and CDR2 from the germline V gene are SGHVS and FNYEAQ. Trimming removed 5 bases at V and 1 base at J, with 11 bases between. This CDR3 is 14 amino acids long.

This chain joins TRBV14 and TRBJ2-3, with 11 bases matching TRBD2. Germline V CDR1 and CDR2: SGHDN, FVKESK. V gave up 1 base and J gave up 3 bases; unmatched junction bases: 3. The CDR3 sequence is 16 residues long. CDR3 nucleotides: TGTGCCAGCAGCCAAGGGACTAGCGGGTTTACAGATACGCAGTATTTT. As protein: CASSQGTSGFTDTQYF.

V usage is TRBV6-5 and J usage is TRBJ2-2; D tentatively reads TRBD1 or TRBD2 (5 bases each). This CDR3 comprises 13 residues. Per germline, CDR1 MNHEY and CDR2 SVGAGI. Trimming pared 2 bases from V and 6 bases from J, leaving 7 bases between. CDR3 region: CASSYRGAGELFF. For the CDR3, the DNA is TGTGCCAGCAGTTACCGAGGGGCCGGGGAGCTGTTTTTT.

The sample holds a few counts of this clone. This chain links TRBV6-1 with TRBJ1-5, with D unresolved. The CDR3 runs to 15 residues. V dropped 0 bases and J dropped 3 bases, with 9 bases sitting between them. Germline V gene lookup returns CDR1 MNHNS and CDR2 SASEGT. The CDR3 region has the DNA TGTGCCAGCAGTGAAGCCATGCTCCCCAATCAGCCCCAGCATTTT. Translated, it gives CASSEAMLPNQPQHF.

V is TRBV28 and J is TRBJ1-5, with D perhaps matching TRBD1 (6 bases). V lost 8 bases and J lost 9, with 20 bases in between. Germline assignment: CDR1 MDHEN and CDR2 SYDVKM. This CDR3 has 14 amino acids. CDR3 in amino acids: CASDPGGGLSPQHF. The CDR3 nucleotides are TGTGCCAGCGACCCCGGCGGGGGGCTTTCGCCCCAGCATTTT. The whole variable domain, remainder taken from reference TRBV28 and TRBJ1-5, is DVKVTQSSRYLVKRTGEKVFLECVQDMDHENMFWYRQDPGLGLRLIYFSYDVKMKEKGDIPEGYSVSREKKERFSLILESASTNQTSMYLCASDPGGGLSPQHFGDGTRLSIL.